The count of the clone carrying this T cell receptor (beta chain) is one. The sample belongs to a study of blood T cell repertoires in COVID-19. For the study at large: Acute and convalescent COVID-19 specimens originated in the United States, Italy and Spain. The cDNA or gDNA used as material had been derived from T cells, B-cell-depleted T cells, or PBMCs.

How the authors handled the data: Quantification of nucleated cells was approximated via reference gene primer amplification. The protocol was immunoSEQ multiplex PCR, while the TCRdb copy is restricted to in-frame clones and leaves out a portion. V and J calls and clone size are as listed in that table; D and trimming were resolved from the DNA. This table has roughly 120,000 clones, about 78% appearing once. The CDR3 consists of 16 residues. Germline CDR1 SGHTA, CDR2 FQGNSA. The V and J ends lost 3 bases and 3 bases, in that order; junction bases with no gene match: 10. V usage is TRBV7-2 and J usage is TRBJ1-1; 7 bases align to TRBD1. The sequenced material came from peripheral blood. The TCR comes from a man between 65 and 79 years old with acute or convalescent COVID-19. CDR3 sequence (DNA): TGTGCCAGCAGCTTCCCGACAGGGTTTCGGGACACTGAAGCTTTCTTT. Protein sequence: CASSFPTGFRDTEAFF.